The clone carrying this T cell receptor (beta chain) was detected a few times. What it binds is unknown. These data are taken from a study of regulatory T cells in long-lasting Graves disease. The study, taken as a whole, reports: Newly diagnosed patients had higher TCR diversity than persistent Graves' patients did.

Time point noted: persistent/refractory GD, antithyroid drugs over 5 years with positive TRAb. PBMC RNA was the source of the TCR library. iRepertoire HTBI primers and Arm-PCR of CDR3 regions built TCR beta libraries. MiXCR was run by TCRdb on the multiplex PCR reads, yielding one entry per CDR3 protein. The sample lists under 450,000 distinct CDR3 sequences, 23% seen once, with around 26% in the top ten. This CDR3 has 19 amino acids. V was pared by 5 bases and J by 1 base, with 12 bases of the junction left unmatched. Germline V gene sequence: CDR1 MNHNS, CDR2 SASEGT. The sequence was obtained from a female donor with Graves disease. The rearrangement uses TRBV6-1 and TRBJ2-4, with 12 bases lining up with TRBD2. Sequencing used peripheral blood mononuclear cells (PBMCs), obtained when the disease was refractory, from a patient treated with antithyroid drugs. Written as DNA, the CDR3 is TGTGCCAGCAGTCATACTCTAGCGGGAGGGCCGATGGCCAAAAACATTCAGTACTTC. Amino acids: CASSHTLAGGPMAKNIQYF.